The sequence of this TCR beta chain was determined in a study of neurological immune-mediated disorders. The wider study: Secondary progressive cases numbered 3 among the roughly 34 multiple sclerosis patients, while the other 31 were relapsing-remitting.

MiXCR was run by TCRdb on the 5' RACE reads, yielding one entry per CDR3 protein. Of under 90,000 distinct CDR3 sequences listed, under 4.5% are singletons. This clonotype occurred a few times. The source is a woman aged 45-65 years with multiple sclerosis. The sequencing sample was made of PBMCs.

The CDR3 spells CASSPWRGAYEQYF. CDR3 bases: TGCGCCAGCAGCCCATGGAGAGGAGCCTACGAGCAGTACTTC. The J gene is TRBJ2-7, the V gene TRBV4-3; D is unresolved. The CDR3 spans 14 residues. V lost 4 bases, J lost 2 bases, and 12 bases lay in between. Germline V gives CDR1 LGHNA, CDR2 YSLEER.